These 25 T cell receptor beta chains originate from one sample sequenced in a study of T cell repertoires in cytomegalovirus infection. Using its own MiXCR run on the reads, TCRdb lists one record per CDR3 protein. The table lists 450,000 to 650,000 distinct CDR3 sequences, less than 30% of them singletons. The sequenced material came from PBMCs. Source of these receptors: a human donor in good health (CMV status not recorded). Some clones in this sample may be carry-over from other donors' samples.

CDR3 protein: CASSVRDSHITGYTF. The CDR3 DNA follows: TGTGCCAGCAGTGTCCGGGACTCCCATATTACCGGCTACACCTTC. J is TRBJ1-2 and V is TRBV28; D perhaps matches TRBD1 (5 bases). Per germline, CDR1 MDHEN and CDR2 SYDVKM. Trimming removed 5 bases at V and 8 bases at J, with 21 bases between. The CDR3 length is 15 residues.

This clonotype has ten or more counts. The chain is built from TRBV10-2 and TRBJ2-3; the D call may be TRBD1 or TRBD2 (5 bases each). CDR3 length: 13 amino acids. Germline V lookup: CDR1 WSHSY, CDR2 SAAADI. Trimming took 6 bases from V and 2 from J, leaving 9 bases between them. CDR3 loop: CASREGTTDTQYF. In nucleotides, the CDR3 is TGCGCCAGCAGAGAAGGGACCACAGATACGCAGTATTTT.

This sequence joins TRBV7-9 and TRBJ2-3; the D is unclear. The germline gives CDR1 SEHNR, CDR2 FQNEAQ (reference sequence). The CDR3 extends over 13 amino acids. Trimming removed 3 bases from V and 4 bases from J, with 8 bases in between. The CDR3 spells CASSFLNPDTQYF. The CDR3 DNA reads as TGTGCCAGCAGCTTCCTTAATCCAGATACGCAGTATTTT.

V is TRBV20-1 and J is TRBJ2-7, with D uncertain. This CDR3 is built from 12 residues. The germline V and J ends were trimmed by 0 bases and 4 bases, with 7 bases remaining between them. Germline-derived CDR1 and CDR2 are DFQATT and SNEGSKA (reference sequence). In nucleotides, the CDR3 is TGCAGTGCTAGAGATGAAGTTTACGAGCAGTACTTC. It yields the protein CSARDEVYEQYF.

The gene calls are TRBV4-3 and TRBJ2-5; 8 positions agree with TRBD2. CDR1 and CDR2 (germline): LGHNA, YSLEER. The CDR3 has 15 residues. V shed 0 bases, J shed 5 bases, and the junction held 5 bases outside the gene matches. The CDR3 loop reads CASSQDLTSAETQYF. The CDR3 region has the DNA TGCGCCAGCAGCCAAGATTTGACTAGCGCGGAGACCCAGTACTTC.

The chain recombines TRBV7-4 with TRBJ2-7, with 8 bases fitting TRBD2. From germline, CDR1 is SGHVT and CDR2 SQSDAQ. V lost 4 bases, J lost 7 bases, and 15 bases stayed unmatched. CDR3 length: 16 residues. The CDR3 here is CASSSPRGAGAGEQYF. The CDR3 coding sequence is TGTGCCAGCAGCTCGCCTCGGGGAGCGGGAGCCGGGGAGCAGTACTTC.

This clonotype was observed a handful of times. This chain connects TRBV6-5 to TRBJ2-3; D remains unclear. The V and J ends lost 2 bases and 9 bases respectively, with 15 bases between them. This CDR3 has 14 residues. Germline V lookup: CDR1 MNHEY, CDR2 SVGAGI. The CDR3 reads CASSYGRYQGTQYF. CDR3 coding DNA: TGTGCCAGCAGTTACGGCAGGTACCAAGGCACGCAGTATTTT.

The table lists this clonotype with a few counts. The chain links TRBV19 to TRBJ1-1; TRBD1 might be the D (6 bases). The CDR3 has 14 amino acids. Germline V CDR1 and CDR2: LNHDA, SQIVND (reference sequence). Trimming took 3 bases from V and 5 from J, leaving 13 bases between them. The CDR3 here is CASSIQGSGTEAFF. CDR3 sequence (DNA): TGTGCCAGTAGTATTCAGGGGTCGGGGACTGAAGCTTTCTTT. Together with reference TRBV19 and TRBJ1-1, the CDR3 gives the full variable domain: DGGITQSPKYLFRKEGQNVTLSCEQNLNHDAMYWYRQDPGQGLRLIYYSQIVNDFQKGDIAEGYSVSREKKESFPLTVTSAQKNPTAFYLCASSIQGSGTEAFFGQGTRLTVV.

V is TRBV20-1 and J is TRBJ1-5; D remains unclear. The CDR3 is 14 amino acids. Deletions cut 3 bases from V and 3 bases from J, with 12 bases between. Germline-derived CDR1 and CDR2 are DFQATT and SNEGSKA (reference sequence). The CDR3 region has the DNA TGCAGTGCTAGGGCGGGGATACCCAATCAGCCCCAGCATTTT. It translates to CSARAGIPNQPQHF.

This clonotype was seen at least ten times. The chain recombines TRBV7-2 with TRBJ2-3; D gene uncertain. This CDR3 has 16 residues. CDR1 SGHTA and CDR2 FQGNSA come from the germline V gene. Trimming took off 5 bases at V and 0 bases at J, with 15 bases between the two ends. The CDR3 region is CASSLVAALSTDTQYF. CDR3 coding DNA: TGTGCCAGCAGCCTAGTGGCGGCCCTTAGCACAGATACGCAGTATTTT.

Written as DNA, the CDR3 is TGTGCCAGCAGCTTAGGGGGGGAGGGGACTAGCGGGAGGCAGCAGTTCTTC. Translation: CASSLGGEGTSGRQQFF. The chain couples TRBV7-2 to TRBJ2-1, with TRBD2 matching over 15 bases. V was pared by 1 base and J by 11 bases, with 9 bases of the junction left unmatched. Germline lookup yields CDR1 SGHTA and CDR2 FQGNSA. The CDR3 length is 17 residues.

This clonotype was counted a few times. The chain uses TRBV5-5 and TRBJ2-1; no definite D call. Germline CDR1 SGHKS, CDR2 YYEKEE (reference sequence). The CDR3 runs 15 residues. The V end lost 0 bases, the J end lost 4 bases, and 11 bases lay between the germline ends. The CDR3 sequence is CASSLAVIRYNEQFF. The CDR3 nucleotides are TGTGCCAGCAGCTTGGCAGTGATTCGGTACAATGAGCAGTTCTTC.

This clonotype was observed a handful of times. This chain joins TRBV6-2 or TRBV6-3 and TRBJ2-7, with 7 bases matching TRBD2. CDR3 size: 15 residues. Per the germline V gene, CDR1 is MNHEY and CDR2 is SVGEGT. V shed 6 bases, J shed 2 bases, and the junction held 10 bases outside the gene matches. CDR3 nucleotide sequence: TGTGCCAGCAGACCCTCCCTAGGACTAGCCTACGAGCAGTACGTC. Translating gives CASRPSLGLAYEQYV.

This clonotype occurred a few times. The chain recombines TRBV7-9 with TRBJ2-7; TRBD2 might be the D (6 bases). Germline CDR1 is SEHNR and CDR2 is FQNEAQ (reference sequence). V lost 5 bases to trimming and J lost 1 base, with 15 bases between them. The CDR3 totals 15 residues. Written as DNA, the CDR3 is TGTGCCAGCAGCGGAAATCCGACTAGATCCTACGAGCAGTACGTC. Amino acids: CASSGNPTRSYEQYV.

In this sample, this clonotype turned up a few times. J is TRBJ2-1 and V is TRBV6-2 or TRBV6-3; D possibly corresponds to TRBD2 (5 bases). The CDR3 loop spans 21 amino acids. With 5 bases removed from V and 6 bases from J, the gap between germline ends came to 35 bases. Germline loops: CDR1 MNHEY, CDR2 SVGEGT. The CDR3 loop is CASSPLSGTPGFTAPTNEQFF. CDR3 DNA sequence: TGTGCCAGCAGTCCATTATCGGGAACCCCGGGATTTACGGCCCCCACCAATGAGCAGTTCTTC.

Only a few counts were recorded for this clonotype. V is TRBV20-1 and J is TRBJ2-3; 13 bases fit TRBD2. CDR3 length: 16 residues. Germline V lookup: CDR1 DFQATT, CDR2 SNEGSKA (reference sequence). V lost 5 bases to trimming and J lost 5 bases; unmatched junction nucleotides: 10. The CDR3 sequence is CSAAGGLAGIIDTQYF. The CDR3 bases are TGCAGTGCTGCGGGGGGACTAGCGGGAATTATAGATACGCAGTATTTT.

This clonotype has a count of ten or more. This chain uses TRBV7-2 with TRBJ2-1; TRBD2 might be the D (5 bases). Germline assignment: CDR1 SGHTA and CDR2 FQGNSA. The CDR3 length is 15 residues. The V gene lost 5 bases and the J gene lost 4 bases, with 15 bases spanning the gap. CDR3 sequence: CASSPWTSPYNEQFF. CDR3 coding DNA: TGTGCCAGCAGCCCCTGGACTTCACCGTACAATGAGCAGTTCTTC.

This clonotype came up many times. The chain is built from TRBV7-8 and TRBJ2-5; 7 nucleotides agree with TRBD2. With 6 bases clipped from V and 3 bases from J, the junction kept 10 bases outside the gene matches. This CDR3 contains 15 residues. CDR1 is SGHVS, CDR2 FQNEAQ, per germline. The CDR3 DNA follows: TGTGCCAGCAGGTCGGGCGGGAGAGGGGAAGAGACCCAGTACTTC. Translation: CASRSGGRGEETQYF.

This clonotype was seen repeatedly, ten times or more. CDR3: CASSAGATDTQYF. The CDR3 coding sequence is TGTGCCAGCAGCGCAGGGGCCACAGATACGCAGTATTTT. This chain joins TRBV7-3 and TRBJ2-3; perhaps TRBD1 as D (6 bases). Between the trimmed V and J ends, which lost 5 bases and 2 bases, there was a span of 8 bases. The CDR3 covers 13 residues. The germline V gene encodes CDR1 SGHTA and CDR2 FQGTGA. The full variable domain, rest sourced from reference TRBV7-3 and TRBJ2-3, is GAGVSQTPSNKVTEKGKYVELRCDPISGHTALYWYRQSLGQGPEFLIYFQGTGAADDSGLPNDRFFAVRPEGSVSTLKIQRTERGDSAVYLCASSAGATDTQYFGPGTRLTVL.

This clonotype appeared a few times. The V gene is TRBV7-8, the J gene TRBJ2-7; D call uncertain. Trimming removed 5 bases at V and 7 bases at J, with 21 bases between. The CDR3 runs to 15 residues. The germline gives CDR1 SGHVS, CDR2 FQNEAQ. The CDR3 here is CASSPRRLRAVEQYF. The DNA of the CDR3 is TGTGCCAGCAGCCCCCGGAGACTTAGGGCAGTTGAGCAGTACTTC.

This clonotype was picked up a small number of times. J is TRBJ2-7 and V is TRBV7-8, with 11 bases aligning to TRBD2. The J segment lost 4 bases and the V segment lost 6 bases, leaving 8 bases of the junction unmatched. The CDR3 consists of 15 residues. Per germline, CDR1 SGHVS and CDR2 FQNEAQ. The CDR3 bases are TGTGCCAGCAGAGTACTAGCGGGAGAGCGATACGAGCAGTACGTC. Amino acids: CASRVLAGERYEQYV.

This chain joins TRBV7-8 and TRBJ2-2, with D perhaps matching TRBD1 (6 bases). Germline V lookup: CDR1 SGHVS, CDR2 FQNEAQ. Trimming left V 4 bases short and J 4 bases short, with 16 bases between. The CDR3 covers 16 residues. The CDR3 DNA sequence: TGTGCCAGCAGCTCCTACGCAGGGGTGGGCACCGGGGAGCTGTTTTTT. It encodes CASSSYAGVGTGELFF. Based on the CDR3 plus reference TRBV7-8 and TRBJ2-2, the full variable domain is GAGVSQSPRYKVAKRGQDVALRCDPISGHVSLFWYQQALGQGPEFLTYFQNEAQLDKSGLPSDRFFAERPEGSVSTLKIQRTQQEDSAVYLCASSSYAGVGTGELFFGEGSRLTVL.

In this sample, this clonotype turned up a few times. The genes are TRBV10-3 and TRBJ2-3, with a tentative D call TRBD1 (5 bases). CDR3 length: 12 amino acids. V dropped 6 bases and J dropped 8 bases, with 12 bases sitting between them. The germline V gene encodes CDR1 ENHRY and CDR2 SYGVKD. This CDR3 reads CAISPQGRTQYF. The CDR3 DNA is TGTGCCATCAGCCCTCAGGGTCGTACGCAGTATTTT.

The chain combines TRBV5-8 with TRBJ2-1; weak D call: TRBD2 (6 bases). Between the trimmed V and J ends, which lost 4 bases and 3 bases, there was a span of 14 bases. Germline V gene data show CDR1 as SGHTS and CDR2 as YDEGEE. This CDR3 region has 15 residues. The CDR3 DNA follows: TGTGCCAGCAGCCCCCGGGGGTCAAACTACAATGAGCAGTTCTTC. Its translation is CASSPRGSNYNEQFF.

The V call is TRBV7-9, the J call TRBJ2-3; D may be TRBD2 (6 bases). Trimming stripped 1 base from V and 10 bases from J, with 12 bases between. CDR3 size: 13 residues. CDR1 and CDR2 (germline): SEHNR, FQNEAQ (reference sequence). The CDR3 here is CASSLGYGGAQYF. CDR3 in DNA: TGTGCCAGCAGCTTAGGATATGGAGGGGCGCAGTATTTT.